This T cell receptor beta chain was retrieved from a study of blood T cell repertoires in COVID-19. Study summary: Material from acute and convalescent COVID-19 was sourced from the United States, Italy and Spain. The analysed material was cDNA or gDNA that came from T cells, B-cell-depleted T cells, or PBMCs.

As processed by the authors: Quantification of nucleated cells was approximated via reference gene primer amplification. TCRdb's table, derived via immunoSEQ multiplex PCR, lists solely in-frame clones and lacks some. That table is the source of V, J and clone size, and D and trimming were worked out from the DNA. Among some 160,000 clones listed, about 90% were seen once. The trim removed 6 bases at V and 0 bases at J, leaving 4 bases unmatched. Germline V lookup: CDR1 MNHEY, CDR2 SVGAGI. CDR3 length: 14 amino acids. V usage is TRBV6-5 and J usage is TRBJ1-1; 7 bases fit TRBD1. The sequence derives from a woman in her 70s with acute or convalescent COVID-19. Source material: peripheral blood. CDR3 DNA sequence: TGTGCCAGCAGGAGACAGGGACTGAACACTGAAGCTTTCTTT. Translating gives CASRRQGLNTEAFF.